This T cell receptor (beta chain) was documented in a study of blood T cells in healthy people across ages (dated by TCRdb to between 2015 and 2016). With respect to the entire study: In model experiments, template switching captured roughly one uniquely barcoded TCR beta cDNA molecule for every two T cells. Using deep sequencing normalized with unique cDNA molecular identifiers, the study measured how TCR beta repertoire diversity changes with age. The donors were divided into four age groups: young (average around 15 years), middle-aged (under 40), aged (around 59) and long-lived (around 80). For two donors (one aged 18 to 30 and one aged 80 or older), the study analyzed two additional independent replicas of 1 million unique cDNA reads from the same blood draw. The investigation overall reported the following: The long-lived group showed more naive CD4+ T cells, fewer expanded clones and increased TCR diversity than the aged group, suggesting age selection. Donor CMV infection status was unknown, potentially confounding age-related changes in expanded clonotypes. A strong correlation was found between observed TCR beta diversity and the percentage of naive T cells measured by flow cytometry. Estimates of total diversity from one million sequenced T cells were regarded as lower bounds and underestimates. Bulk unsorted PBMC profiling prevented conclusive comparison of naive and antigen-experienced compartments. Observed TCR beta diversity per million T cells fell roughly linearly with age, and a significant reduction was already apparent by age roughly 40.

The roughly 37 donors, aged roughly 6 to 95 years, were systemically healthy Caucasian individuals from Russia. Ten milliliters of peripheral blood were drawn from each donor into EDTA-treated Vacutainer tubes. Ficoll-Paque density-gradient centrifugation was used to isolate PBMCs, with at least 6 million per sample. Trizol reagent was used to extract total RNA from PBMCs, with at least 5 micrograms per sample. Naive CD45RAhigh/CD27high T cell percentages were measured by flow cytometry on a PBMC aliquot from every donor. The library was obtained by 5' RACE. This sample was sequenced with an Illumina HiSeq 2500. A second PCR of about 6 to 11 cycles was performed with a sample-barcoded 5' primer and a J-beta primer mix. A unique molecular identifier was introduced onto each TCR beta cDNA molecule by a template-switch 5' adaptor carrying 12 random nucleotides. Each sample yielded at least 3 million CDR3-containing paired-end reads. The Mint cDNA synthesis kit, primed by a TRBC-specific oligonucleotide, was used to synthesize first-strand cDNA from all RNA. Following uracil-DNA glycosylase treatment, a first 18-cycle PCR with universal primers M1SS and BC2_uni_R was performed on all cDNA. Processing in the source paper ran as follows. Normalization of each sample was performed by random selection of 1 million high-quality reads, each carrying a distinct molecular identifier. Reads with shared molecular identifiers were discarded instead of being binned into consensus sequences. MiTCR, set to a Q25 quality threshold and the strictest error-elimination algorithm, was used for CDR3 identification, clonotype clustering and error correction. A nonparametric unseen species model with Euler transformation was used to estimate lower-bound total TCR beta diversity. Starting from the raw public reads, TCRdb applied fastp trimming at Q25, assembled clones with MiXCR and retained in-frame beta chains. All rows with the same CDR3 protein become a single entry with the most common DNA and genes. The V and J calls and clone size are TCRdb's, not the authors'. In all, the sample holds 540,000 or so distinct CDR3 sequences, and 20% to 30% of those were seen once. 8.5% to 9.5% of the sample lies in the top ten.

The CDR3 covers 13 residues, taking in both the cysteine and the phenylalanine. Only the CDR3 region is kept as DNA, spanning 39 bases read in frame from base 1. Looking up the germline V gene yields CDR1 SGHTA and CDR2 FQGTGA. The V and J ends are trimmed by 0 bases and 6 bases, leaving 6 bases between them. A word on this clonotype: The clone's antigen remains unknown. The sample holds no much larger clone one base away, and base qualities are not on file.

Separately, the same data were catalogued under a study of T cells of mothers and their children. As noted in the second study: Nine systemically healthy Caucasian individuals served as donors, namely three mothers together with their six children. cDNA synthesis used all of the extracted RNA, with approximately 1.4 ug of RNA in each 15 ul reaction. In the second PCR, the M1S primer added sample barcodes and 2-4 random nucleotides. Over 9.5 million TCR beta CDR3 reads were obtained for each mother, and 3 million to 3.5 million reads were obtained for each child. In both related and unrelated pairs, thymic selection shapes the output of TCR recombination in a similar way, with inherited differences having only a minor effect. Related mother-child pairs always showed normalized repertoire overlap that was slightly higher than in unrelated mother-child pairs, though the difference was never significant. No persistent microchimeric T cell clones were detected, at a sensitivity of roughly 100 clones per million clonotypes. Deep NGS was used in the study to compare the TCR beta repertoires of mothers and children and to look for features that separate related mother-child pairs from unrelated individuals. On average, the children were approximately 12 +/- 4 years old, while the mothers were 40 +/- 4 years old. After adapter ligation with NEBNext reagents, the libraries were sequenced on Illumina HiSeq 2000 with 100+100 nt paired-end reads. Mother and child libraries were prepared a month apart and sequenced in separate runs to prevent cross-contamination. For each donor, between roughly 500,000 and 2,100,000 distinct TCR beta clonotypes were identified. Naive TCR beta clonotypes were estimated from low-frequency clonotypes matched to each donor's FACS-determined naive share, without sorting.

The sequenced sample was blood. Recombination linked TRBV7-3 to TRBJ2-1; no D gene can be assigned with confidence. This TCR derives from a boy younger than 18 in good health. The nucleotide sequence is TGTGCCAGCAGCTTAACAACGCCCAATGAGCAGTTCTTC. Translated, it reads CASSLTTPNEQFF.